This TCR beta chain was captured in a study of cytomegalovirus exposure and HLA in healthy donors. Across the study: The 120 or so validation repertoires were produced on the same platform as the 720 or so repertoires of the first cohort. This was reported in a later analysis.

Study outcomes and limitations: Despite most TCR sequences being rare, some public TCRs occurred in many donors. The study put under 200 TCR beta chains on its list as cytomegalovirus-associated. With high specificity and sensitivity, the classifier reportedly diagnosed cytomegalovirus status.

Germline CDR1 SGHTA, CDR2 FQGNSA. This CDR3 is built from 15 residues. V was shortened by 5 bases and J by 7 bases, with 17 bases between the two germline ends. Repertoires were generated with immunoSEQ multiplex PCR, while TCRdb's copy carries only in-frame clones and drops some. The sample lists about 130,000 clones; 75% to 90% were seen once. As for this clone: Its antigen is not identified.

Material: PBMCs. The source of this sequence is a woman in her twenties or thirties in good health and CMV-seropositive. J is TRBJ2-2 and V is TRBV7-2; D is possibly TRBD1 (6 bases). The DNA of the CDR3 is TGTGCCAGCAGCCCCTGGGGGCTGAAGGTCGGGGAGCTGTTTTTT. Protein product: CASSPWGLKVGELFF.